These T cell receptor beta chains were read from a single sample in a study of human T cells and chemical hapten exposure. A single record per CDR3 protein comes from TCRdb applying MiXCR to the RACE reads. The sample has over 50,000 distinct CDR3 sequences; about 10% are singletons. This specimen consisted of whole blood, obtained in connection with sensitization to the hapten diphenylcyclopropenone (DPC). The receptors shown here come from a middle-aged woman with alopecia areata. Some clones in this sample may be carry-over from other donors' samples. CDR3s include the opening cysteine and the closing phenylalanine or tryptophan. The D gene is left open where the match is weak. Clone size is not always given. Where it is, it says once, few, many or a class for expanded clones.

CDR3nt	CDR3aa	d_gene	j_gene	v_gene	abundance
TGTGCCAGCAGCTTAGAAGGGACCTACACTGAAGCTTTCTTT	CASSLEGTYTEAFF	-	TRBJ1-1	TRBV11-1	many
TGTGCCAGCATTCGTAGCGGGGATCTTATCACAGATACGCAGTATTTT	CASIRSGDLITDTQYF	TRBD2	TRBJ2-3	TRBV2	-
TGCGCCAGCAGCTCTCCAGGGGGCCAAGAGACCCAGTACTTC	CASSSPGGQETQYF	TRBD1	TRBJ2-5	TRBV5-1	-
TGTGCCAGCAGCTTAGATCTTCACGCGGGAGCTTTCTTT	CASSLDLHAGAFF	-	TRBJ1-1	TRBV11-2	many
TGCAGTGCTCTGACAGCCAGAACCTTTAACACTGAAGCTTTCTTT	CSALTARTFNTEAFF	-	TRBJ1-1	TRBV20-1	-
TGTGCCAGCGGTTGGACAGGGATAACAGATACGCAGTATTTT	CASGWTGITDTQYF	TRBD1	TRBJ2-3	TRBV6-2/TRBV6-3	few
TGTGCCAGCAAAAATCCAACGGGTGAGCAGTTCTTC	CASKNPTGEQFF	-	TRBJ2-1	TRBV6-5	-
TGTGCCAGCAGCTTATCAGGCTATGAGCAGTTCTTC	CASSLSGYEQFF	-	TRBJ2-1	TRBV7-2	-
TGTGCCAGCAGCACCGGGACAGGGCCAAGGGAGCAGTACTTC	CASSTGTGPREQYF	TRBD1	TRBJ2-7	TRBV7-2	many
TGTGCCAGCAGCCCGGGACTAGCGGGACTAGAGACCCAGTACTTC	CASSPGLAGLETQYF	TRBD2	TRBJ2-5	TRBV13	many
TGTGCCAGCCGAACATCGGATACGCAGTATTTT	CASRTSDTQYF	-	TRBJ2-3	TRBV11-3	-
TGTGCCAGCAGCTCCCGGTGGCTTCTGAACACTGAAGCTTTCTTT	CASSSRWLLNTEAFF	-	TRBJ1-1	TRBV3-1	many
TGTGCCAGCAGAGGCAGGGGGGACACCGGGGAGCTGTTTTTT	CASRGRGDTGELFF	-	TRBJ2-2	TRBV9	many
TGTGCCAGCAGCCGAGGAACCTTTAACAATGAGCAGTTCTTC	CASSRGTFNNEQFF	-	TRBJ2-1	TRBV5-5	-
TGTGCCAGCAGCCTCAAACTAGCGGATTACAATGAGCAGTTCTTC	CASSLKLADYNEQFF	TRBD2	TRBJ2-1	TRBV7-3	-
TGTGCCAGCCGGGACGGTCCCGCCATGAACACTGAAGCTTTCTTT	CASRDGPAMNTEAFF	-	TRBJ1-1	TRBV2	few
TGTGCCAGCAGTTACTCGCAGGGTGAGGTCCACTACGAGCAGTACTTC	CASSYSQGEVHYEQYF	-	TRBJ2-7	TRBV6-5	-
TGTGCCAGCAGTGTTACGACCGGGACATTGCCCCAGCATTTT	CASSVTTGTLPQHF	-	TRBJ1-5	TRBV12-3/TRBV12-4	-
TGTGCCAGCAGCTTAGAGGGGCGAGAGACCCAGTACTTC	CASSLEGRETQYF	-	TRBJ2-5	TRBV7-9	-
TGCGCCAGCAGCCAGAGGGGACTAGCGGGAGGGGCAGATACGCAGTATTTT	CASSQRGLAGGADTQYF	TRBD2	TRBJ2-3	TRBV4-1	few
TGCGCCAGCAGCGCGGTTTCGACTGCGGCGGGCTACACCTTC	CASSAVSTAAGYTF	-	TRBJ1-2	TRBV10-2	-
TGTGCCAGCAGCCCGGGACAGGGATTAGGAGAGACCCAGTACTTC	CASSPGQGLGETQYF	TRBD1	TRBJ2-5	TRBV9	-
TGTGCCAGCAGCGCAACTAGCGGGGCAGCCCGGTACGAGCAGTACTTC	CASSATSGAARYEQYF	TRBD2	TRBJ2-7	TRBV5-4	many
TGTGCCAGCAGTTCCCTCGGGGGCAACTACGAGCAGTACTTC	CASSSLGGNYEQYF	-	TRBJ2-7	TRBV6-2/TRBV6-3	-
TGTGCCAGCAGCCCAGGGACAGGGGGCGGAGGCGAGCAGTACTTC	CASSPGTGGGGEQYF	TRBD1	TRBJ2-7	TRBV7-9	many
TGTGCCAGTACCAGGGGGGAGGACACTGAAGCTTTCTTT	CASTRGEDTEAFF	TRBD1	TRBJ1-1	TRBV6-2/TRBV6-3	-
TGTGCCAGCAGCGCCGATGGAGCTGGATTTGAGACCCAGTACTTC	CASSADGAGFETQYF	-	TRBJ2-5	TRBV7-6	many
TGTGCCAGCAGAAGGACCTTCGCGGCTGAAGCTTTCTTT	CASRRTFAAEAFF	-	TRBJ1-1	TRBV27	many
TGTGCCAGCAGCTTATCCGGGGAACTGAACACTGAAGCTTTCTTT	CASSLSGELNTEAFF	-	TRBJ1-1	TRBV7-8	many